The next 30 T cell receptor beta chains were all read from a single sample in a study of T cell responses to AZD1222 COVID-19 vaccine. Libraries were prepared by immunoSEQ multiplex PCR; TCRdb keeps only in-frame clonotypes and omits some of them. The top ten clones hold 0.55% of a sample with approximately 260,000 clones, more than 80% of them seen once. This sample comprised peripheral blood, obtained on day 0 of AZD1222 vaccination. Every receptor here comes from an adult in good health.

The CDR3 reads CATATGKTGELFF. CDR3 bases: TGTGCCACCGCGACAGGGAAGACCGGGGAGCTGTTTTTT. V and J are TRBV10-3 and TRBJ2-2; 7 nucleotides agree with TRBD1. The germline gives CDR1 ENHRY, CDR2 SYGVKD. There are 13 residues in the CDR3. V lost 10 bases and J lost 5; bases outside the gene matches: 7.

The chain is built from TRBV7-2 and TRBJ2-5, with 9 bases lining up with TRBD1. V lost 5 bases and J lost 1; bases outside the gene matches: 2. Germline V gene sequence: CDR1 SGHTA, CDR2 FQGNSA. There are 14 residues in the CDR3. CDR3: CASSMTGGQETQYF. CDR3 sequence (DNA): TGTGCCAGCAGCATGACAGGGGGCCAAGAGACCCAGTACTTC.

This chain's CDR3 is CAISESTLAGETQYF. CDR3 in DNA: TGTGCCATCAGTGAGTCGACACTAGCGGGCGAGACCCAGTACTTC. The chain employs TRBV10-3 and TRBJ2-5; 9 positions match TRBD2. CDR1 is ENHRY and CDR2 is SYGVKD in the germline V gene. V lost 0 bases and J lost 5; bases outside the gene matches: 4. CDR3 length: 15 residues.

The chain carries TRBV15 and TRBJ1-1, with 7 nucleotides matching TRBD1. CDR3 length: 16 residues. The V and J ends lost 2 bases and 1 base, in that order; junction bases with no gene match: 7. Germline V gene data show CDR1 as LNHNV and CDR2 as YYDKDF (reference sequence). CDR3 protein: CATSRPRQGGNTEAFF. CDR3 in DNA: TGTGCCACCAGCAGACCTAGACAGGGTGGGAACACTGAAGCTTTCTTT. Full variable domain (rest looked up from reference TRBV15 and TRBJ1-1): DAMVIQNPRYQVTQFGKPVTLSCSQTLNHNVMYWYQQKSSQAPKLLFHYYDKDFNNEADTPDNFQSRRPNTSFCFLDIRSPGLGDTAMYLCATSRPRQGGNTEAFFGQGTRLTVV.

CDR3 nucleotides: TGTGCCAGCAGCCTTCCAGGGGTTCCTAATGAAAAACTGTTTTTT. Residues: CASSLPGVPNEKLFF. The chain links TRBV4-2 to TRBJ1-4; maybe TRBD1 (6 bases). The germline gives CDR1 LGHNA, CDR2 YNFKEQ. The CDR3 covers 15 residues. Trimming took 4 bases from V and 3 from J, leaving 12 bases between them.

This rearrangement joins TRBV5-4 to TRBJ2-1, with a tentative D call TRBD1 (6 bases). This CDR3 is built from 13 residues. Trimming removed 0 bases at V and 8 bases at J, with 9 bases between. Germline-derived CDR1 and CDR2 are SGHNT and YYREEE (reference sequence). CDR3 in DNA: TGTGCCAGCAGCTTGGTGCAGGGGCATGAGCAGTTCTTC. This translates into CASSLVQGHEQFF.

The J gene is TRBJ1-2, the V gene TRBV2; no reliable D call. V shed 3 bases and J shed 5 bases, with 10 bases lying between them. The CDR3 consists of 13 residues. In germline, CDR1 is SNHLY, CDR2 FYNNEI. The CDR3 DNA is TGTGCCAGCAGTGAGTCGTCACCTTATGGCTACACCTTC. This codes for CASSESSPYGYTF.

This sequence joins TRBV11-3 and TRBJ2-5, with 7 nucleotides matching TRBD2. CDR1 is SGHNT, CDR2 YENEEA, per germline. This CDR3 has 15 residues. Unmatched junction bases numbered 12, after V lost 9 bases and J lost 2 bases. CDR3 nucleotide sequence: TGTGCCAGTTTCCCCAGGCGCGGGGGACAAGAGACCCAGTACTTC. It encodes CASFPRRGGQETQYF.

This sequence joins TRBV2 and TRBJ1-1; D is perhaps TRBD1 (5 bases). Germline loops: CDR1 SNHLY, CDR2 FYNNEI. The CDR3 extends over 14 amino acids. V was trimmed by 7 bases and J by 4 bases, leaving 16 bases between them. In DNA form, the CDR3 reads TGTGCCAGCACCTATACAGCTGGGGGCACTGAAGCTTTCTTT. Protein: CASTYTAGGTEAFF. The full variable domain, with the rest looked up from reference TRBV2 and TRBJ1-1, is EPEVTQTPSHQVTQMGQEVILRCVPISNHLYFYWYRQILGQKVEFLVSFYNNEISEKSEIFDDQFSVERPDGSNFTLKIRSTKLEDSAMYFCASTYTAGGTEAFFGQGTRLTVV.

The rearrangement uses TRBV28 and TRBJ1-1; D not certain. This CDR3 has 12 residues. Germline assignment: CDR1 MDHEN and CDR2 SYDVKM. The V end was cut by 5 bases, the J end by 1 base, with 5 bases between. In DNA form, the CDR3 reads TGTGCCAGCAGTCTGGGGAACACTGAAGCTTTCTTT. This gives the protein CASSLGNTEAFF.

Points on this clone: Additional DNA sequences in this sample encode the identical CDR3. This chain uses TRBV7-2 with TRBJ2-1; D is unresolved. Germline CDR1 and CDR2: SGHTA and FQGNSA. The CDR3 extends over 15 amino acids. Trimming stripped 5 bases from V and 0 bases from J, with 11 bases between. The CDR3 spells CASSLQRSSYNEQFF. The CDR3 region has the DNA TGTGCCAGCAGCCTACAGAGGAGCTCCTACAATGAGCAGTTCTTC.

This chain joins TRBV9 and TRBJ1-1; possibly TRBD1 for D (5 bases). The germline gives CDR1 SGDLS, CDR2 YYNGEE. The V and J ends lost 1 base and 8 bases respectively, with 9 bases between them. The CDR3 totals 12 residues. CDR3 sequence reads: CASSVQGWEAFF. The CDR3 coding sequence is TGTGCCAGCAGCGTACAGGGATGGGAAGCTTTCTTT.

V is TRBV7-2 and J is TRBJ1-2; D may be TRBD1 (6 bases). Germline CDR1 SGHTA, CDR2 FQGNSA. The CDR3 totals 13 residues. Trimming shortened V by 5 bases and J by 8 bases, and 15 bases separated the two germline ends. The CDR3 DNA sequence: TGTGCCAGCAGCGTAAAGGCCCAGGGGGGCTACACCTTC. Translated: CASSVKAQGGYTF.

The chain links TRBV7-3 to TRBJ1-1; D might be TRBD1 (6 bases). The CDR3 has 14 amino acids. Trimming left V 5 bases short and J 2 bases short, with 12 bases between. The germline gives CDR1 SGHTA, CDR2 FQGTGA. The CDR3 here is CASSEQGVNTEAFF. The CDR3 DNA sequence: TGTGCCAGCAGCGAACAGGGAGTAAACACTGAAGCTTTCTTT. The full variable domain, its missing parts supplied by reference TRBV7-3 and TRBJ1-1, is GAGVSQTPSNKVTEKGKYVELRCDPISGHTALYWYRQSLGQGPEFLIYFQGTGAADDSGLPNDRFFAVRPEGSVSTLKIQRTERGDSAVYLCASSEQGVNTEAFFGQGTRLTVV.

The V and J genes are TRBV2 and TRBJ1-2; 8 bases fit TRBD1. Germline V gene lookup returns CDR1 SNHLY and CDR2 FYNNEI. The ends lost 5 bases at V and 7 bases at J; junction bases unmatched: 9. The CDR3 has 14 amino acids. The CDR3 DNA sequence: TGTGCCAGCAGTTATACAGGGGGGCTGAGTGGCTACACCTTC. It specifies CASSYTGGLSGYTF.

The CDR3 loop is CASSARQGDPYEQYF. In nucleotides, the CDR3 is TGTGCCAGCAGTGCGCGCCAGGGGGACCCTTACGAGCAGTACTTC. The chain links TRBV27 to TRBJ2-7, with 7 nucleotides matching TRBD1. The trim removed 5 bases at V and 4 bases at J, leaving 11 bases unmatched. This CDR3 is 15 amino acids long. CDR1 is MNHEY and CDR2 is SMNVEV in the germline V gene (reference sequence).

This clone occurred once. This chain connects TRBV11-2 to TRBJ1-2; possible D gene TRBD1, 5 bases. CDR1 and CDR2 from the germline V gene are SGHAT and FQNNGV. The CDR3 runs 14 residues. The ends were cut back, 6 bases at V and 7 bases at J, with 18 bases in the middle. This chain's CDR3 is CASRRLGDGGGYTF. The CDR3 nucleotides read TGTGCCAGCAGGCGACTGGGGGACGGGGGTGGCTACACCTTC.

This rearrangement joins TRBV5-6 to TRBJ1-2, with a possible D match to TRBD1 (5 bases). Germline CDR1 SGHDT, CDR2 YYEEEE. V was shortened by 0 bases and J by 5 bases, with 23 bases between the two germline ends. This CDR3 contains 18 residues. The CDR3 loop reads CASSLVNEGILSQYGYTF. In DNA, the CDR3 is TGTGCCAGCAGCTTGGTTAACGAGGGGATCCTAAGCCAGTATGGCTACACCTTC.

The chain combines TRBV10-3 with TRBJ2-1, with 9 positions matching TRBD2. The germline CDR1 and CDR2 sequences are ENHRY and SYGVKD. This CDR3 has 19 residues. V dropped 2 bases and J dropped 5; count of bases not matched to a gene: 16. For the CDR3, the DNA is TGTGCCATCAGTGAGCCAAAATCCGGACTAGCGACGTGGGACAATGAGCAGTTCTTC. This translates into CAISEPKSGLATWDNEQFF.

This chain uses TRBV30 with TRBJ2-7; maybe TRBD1 (5 bases). V gave up 2 bases and J gave up 6 bases, with 11 bases separating them. Looked up from germline, CDR1 is GTSNPN and CDR2 is SVGIG (reference sequence). The CDR3 length is 12 residues. CDR3 sequence reads: CAWSKQVSEQYF. CDR3 coding DNA: TGTGCCTGGAGTAAACAGGTTAGCGAGCAGTACTTC. Combining the CDR3 with reference TRBV30 and TRBJ2-7 gives the whole variable domain SQTIHQWPATLVQPVGSPLSLECTVEGTSNPNLYWYRQAAGRGLQLLFYSVGIGQISSEVPQNLSASRPQDRQFILSSKKLLLSDSGFYLCAWSKQVSEQYFGPGTRLTVT.

V usage is TRBV28 and J usage is TRBJ1-2; TRBD1 matches at 10 bases. J lost 8 bases, V lost 4 bases, and 22 bases had no gene match. This CDR3 contains 19 residues. CDR1 MDHEN and CDR2 SYDVKM come from the germline V gene. The CDR3 coding sequence is TGTGCCAGCAGTTCCCTGGCCGCCGGGACAGGGGAGGGAATAGGCGGCTACACCTTC. It is translated as CASSSLAAGTGEGIGGYTF.

The CDR3 loop is CASSLGTGGAGSEQYF. The CDR3 coding sequence is TGTGCCAGCAGCTTAGGGACAGGGGGCGCTGGATCCGAGCAGTACTTC. This chain connects TRBV5-4 to TRBJ2-7; 12 bases agree with TRBD1. The length of the CDR3 is 16 residues. Germline CDR1 is SGHNT and CDR2 is YYREEE (reference sequence). J lost 6 bases, V lost 2 bases, and 9 bases had no gene match. Combining the CDR3 with reference TRBV5-4 and TRBJ2-7 gives the whole variable domain ETGVTQSPTHLIKTRGQQVTLRCSSQSGHNTVSWYQQALGQGPQFIFQYYREEENGRGNFPPRFSGLQFPNYSSELNVNALELDDSALYLCASSLGTGGAGSEQYFGPGTRLTVT.

As regards this clone: The sample has other DNA sequences that encode this CDR3 too. The chain joins TRBV7-2 to TRBJ2-1; tentatively, D is TRBD1 or TRBD2 (6 bases each). The V gene lost 5 bases and the J gene lost 3 bases, with 11 bases spanning the gap. This CDR3 region has 14 residues. The germline V gene encodes CDR1 SGHTA and CDR2 FQGNSA. The CDR3, as DNA: TGTGCCAGCAGCCTCGGGGGCAACTACAATGAGCAGTTCTTC. This encodes CASSLGGNYNEQFF.

The CDR3 nucleotides read TGTGCCAGCAGCCAAGGATACACTGAAGCTTTCTTT. Translating gives CASSQGYTEAFF. This chain links TRBV14 with TRBJ1-1; no firm D call. The CDR3 length is 12 residues. Germline assignment: CDR1 SGHDN and CDR2 FVKESK. The V end lost 1 base, the J end lost 3 bases, and 3 bases lay between the germline ends.

V and J are TRBV7-3 and TRBJ2-2; TRBD2 is a possible D gene (6 bases). V shed 5 bases and J shed 4 bases, with 11 bases lying between them. This CDR3 is 14 amino acids long. Germline-derived CDR1 and CDR2 are SGHTA and FQGTGA. The CDR3 coding sequence is TGTGCCAGCAGCAATACTAGCCTCACCGGGGAGCTGTTTTTT. Amino acids: CASSNTSLTGELFF.

The chain has TRBV5-5 and TRBJ2-5; no clear D. The germline CDR1 and CDR2 sequences are SGHKS and YYEKEE (reference sequence). The CDR3 spans 14 residues. The germline V and J ends were trimmed by 4 bases and 1 base, with 11 bases remaining between them. The CDR3 spells CASSRAESQETQYF. For the CDR3, the DNA is TGTGCCAGCAGCCGAGCCGAGTCCCAAGAGACCCAGTACTTC.

This clone was seen just once. V gene TRBV6-2 or TRBV6-3 combines with J gene TRBJ2-6; D remains unclear. The V and J ends lost 2 bases and 2 bases respectively, with 10 bases between them. Germline V lookup: CDR1 MNHEY, CDR2 SVGEGT. The CDR3 contains 16 residues. The CDR3 protein is CASSYLSRPGANVLTF. The DNA of the CDR3 is TGTGCCAGCAGTTACCTATCCCGGCCTGGGGCCAACGTCCTGACTTTC.

The V call is TRBV18, the J call TRBJ2-2; unclear D gene. Germline V lookup: CDR1 KGHSH, CDR2 LQKENI. The CDR3 covers 16 residues. The V end was cut by 3 bases, the J end by 5 bases, with 16 bases between. The CDR3 sequence is CASSPLDGSETGELFF. The CDR3 bases are TGTGCCAGCTCACCTCTCGACGGTTCGGAGACCGGGGAGCTGTTTTTT.

This clone came up once. The chain links TRBV3-1 (or the pseudogene TRBV3-2) to TRBJ1-1, with a weak D call TRBD1 (5 bases). The CDR3 sequence is 14 residues long. The germline V gene has CDR1 LGHDT and CDR2 YNNKEL (reference sequence). V gave up 2 bases and J gave up 2 bases, with 9 bases separating them. The CDR3, as DNA: TGTGCCAGCAGCCAAATGACAGCTAACACTGAAGCTTTCTTT. This codes for CASSQMTANTEAFF.

This chain connects TRBV2 to TRBJ1-3; D gene ambiguous. The CDR3 has 13 amino acids. The V and J ends lost 11 bases and 2 bases respectively, with 13 bases between them. Germline CDR1 SNHLY, CDR2 FYNNEI. CDR3 bases: TGTGCCTCAGCCATTGGGGCTGGAAACACCATATATTTT. Translated, it gives CASAIGAGNTIYF.